This entry lists 3 T cell receptor beta chains sequenced from one sample in a study of regulatory T cells in long-lasting Graves disease. Library construction for TCR beta used iRepertoire HTBI primers and Arm-PCR of CDR3 regions. In TCRdb, the multiplex PCR reads were re-called with MiXCR into one record per CDR3 protein. The data contain about 620,000 distinct CDR3 sequences, approximately 15% of them singletons. Time point described: newly diagnosed GD, antithyroid drugs for less than 3 months. Construction of the TCR library relied on RNA isolated from PBMCs. This same sample was also part of a study on T cells in Graves' hyperthyroidism and ophthalmopathy.

Sequences were derived from peripheral blood mononuclear cells (PBMCs), sampled at new diagnosis, from a patient treated with antithyroid drugs. The receptors stem from a woman in her 30s with Graves disease.

The sample holds one count of this clonotype. The chain combines TRBV5-1 with TRBJ1-6; D is undetermined. Germline V gene lookup returns CDR1 SGHRS and CDR2 YFSETQ. The CDR3 sequence is 12 residues long. V gave up 8 bases and J gave up 14 bases, with 17 bases separating them. CDR3 sequence: CASSSDRGTLHF. As DNA, the CDR3 is TGCGCCAGTTCATCCGACCGTGGGACCCTCCACTTT. The full variable domain, its missing parts supplied by reference TRBV5-1 and TRBJ1-6, is KAGVTQTPRYLIKTRGQQVTLSCSPISGHRSVSWYQQTPGQGLQFLFEYFSETQRNKGNFPGRFSGRQFSNSRSEMNVSTLELGDSALYLCASSSDRGTLHFGNGTRLTVT.

The sample holds a few counts of this clonotype. This chain joins TRBV29-1 and TRBJ2-3; 10 nucleotides match TRBD2. The ends lost 4 bases at V and 2 bases at J; junction bases unmatched: 3. The CDR3 covers 14 residues. The germline CDR1 and CDR2 sequences are SQVTM and ANQGSEA. CDR3 loop: CSVAGLAVTDTQYF. In nucleotides, the CDR3 is TGCAGCGTTGCCGGACTAGCGGTCACAGATACGCAGTATTTT.

This clonotype has at least ten counts. The genes are TRBV2 and TRBJ1-1; D uncertain. V shed 2 bases and J shed 2 bases, with 18 bases lying between them. The length of the CDR3 is 17 residues. Germline CDR1 and CDR2: SNHLY and FYNNEI. The CDR3 loop reads CASSERLLRALNTEAFF. CDR3 nucleotide sequence: TGTGCCAGCAGTGAACGACTTCTAAGGGCCCTAAACACTGAAGCTTTCTTT. Looking up the rest from reference TRBV2 and TRBJ1-1 gives the full variable domain: EPEVTQTPSHQVTQMGQEVILRCVPISNHLYFYWYRQILGQKVEFLVSFYNNEISEKSEIFDDQFSVERPDGSNFTLKIRSTKLEDSAMYFCASSERLLRALNTEAFFGQGTRLTVV.